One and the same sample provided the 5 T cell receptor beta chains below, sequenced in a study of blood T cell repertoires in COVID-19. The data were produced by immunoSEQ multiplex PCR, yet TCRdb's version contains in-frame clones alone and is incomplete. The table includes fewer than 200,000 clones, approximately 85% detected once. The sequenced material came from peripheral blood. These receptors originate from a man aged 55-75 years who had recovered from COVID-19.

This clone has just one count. CDR3 nucleotides: TGTGCCTGGAGTGCGGGGTCCCAAGAGACCCAGTACTTC. Amino acid sequence: CAWSAGSQETQYF. This chain links TRBV30 with TRBJ2-5; possibly TRBD2 for D (5 bases). Germline CDR1 is GTSNPN and CDR2 is SVGIG (reference sequence). CDR3 length: 13 residues. The V end lost 1 base, the J end lost 1 base, and 7 bases lay between the germline ends.

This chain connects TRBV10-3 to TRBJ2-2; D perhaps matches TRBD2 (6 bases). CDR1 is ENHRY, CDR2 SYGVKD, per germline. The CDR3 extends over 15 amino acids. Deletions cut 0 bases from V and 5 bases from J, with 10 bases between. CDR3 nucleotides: TGTGCCATCAGTGAGTCATCGGGAGTTACCGGGGAGCTGTTTTTT. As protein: CAISESSGVTGELFF.

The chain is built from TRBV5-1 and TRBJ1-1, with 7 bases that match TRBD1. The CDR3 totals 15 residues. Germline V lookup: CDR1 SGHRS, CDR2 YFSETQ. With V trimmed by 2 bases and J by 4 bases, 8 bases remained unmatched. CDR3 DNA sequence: TGCGCCAGCAGCTTTCTAGAAGGGGGCGGCACTGAAGCTTTCTTT. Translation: CASSFLEGGGTEAFF.

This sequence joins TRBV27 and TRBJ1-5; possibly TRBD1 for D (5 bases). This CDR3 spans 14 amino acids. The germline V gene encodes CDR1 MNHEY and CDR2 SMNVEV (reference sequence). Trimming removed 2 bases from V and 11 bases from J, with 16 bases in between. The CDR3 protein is CASSLQGGGGAQHF. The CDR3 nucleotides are TGTGCCAGCAGTTTACAGGGCGGGGGAGGAGCCCAGCATTTT.

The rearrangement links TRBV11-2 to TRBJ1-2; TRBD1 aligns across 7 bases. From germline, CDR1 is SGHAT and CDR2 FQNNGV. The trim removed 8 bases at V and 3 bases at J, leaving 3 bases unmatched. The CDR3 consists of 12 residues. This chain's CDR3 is CASGTAYYGYTF. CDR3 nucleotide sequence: TGTGCCAGCGGGACAGCTTACTATGGCTACACCTTC.